This is a list of T cell receptor beta chains from one sample in a study of T-cell reconstitution after alpha-beta-depleted transplantation in children. TCRdb independently ran MiXCR on the PCR reads; one entry per CDR3 protein. The profile shows some 290,000 distinct CDR3 sequences, over 20% of them singletons. The sample in question was PBMCs, mostly from graft donor cells, obtained 180 days after TCRalphabeta/CD19-depleted stem cell transplant. Every receptor here comes from a male patient under 18 who had a stem cell transplant for acute lymphoblastic leukemia, so the T cells may come from the graft donor. The CDR3 runs from the conserved cysteine through the conserved F or W. The D gene is left open where the match is weak. Clone size is stated in some rows and not others, as once, few, many or a class when expanded.

cdr3_aa,cdr3_nt,j_call,v_call,d_call,clone_size
CASSQMMAASSLYNEQFF,TGTGCCAGCAGCCAAATGATGGCGGCTAGCAGCTTATACAATGAGCAGTTCTTC,TRBJ2-1,TRBV3-1,NA,NA
CASSLGSKTGQYF,TGTGCCAGCAGTTTGGGGTCGAAAACGGGTCAGTACTTC,TRBJ2-4,TRBV12-3/TRBV12-4,NA,NA
CASSPHGGGVYEQYF,TGTGCCAGCTCACCTCACGGGGGAGGAGTTTACGAGCAGTACTTC,TRBJ2-7,TRBV18,NA,NA
CASSKGLVSGRASSTDTQYF,TGTGCCAGCAGCAAAGGTCTCGTTAGCGGGAGGGCGTCCAGCACAGATACGCAGTATTTT,TRBJ2-3,TRBV21-1,NA,NA
CASSFLAGGANTQYF,TGTGCCAGCAGCTTCCTAGCGGGAGGCGCCAATACGCAGTATTTT,TRBJ2-3,TRBV14,TRBD2,few
CASSEWGLDTQYF,TGCGCCAGCAGTGAGTGGGGTCTTGATACGCAGTATTTT,TRBJ2-3,TRBV10-1,NA,NA
CASSQVTTGGGQPQHF,TGCGCCAGCAGCCAAGTCACGACAGGGGGGGGACAGCCCCAGCATTTT,TRBJ1-5,TRBV4-1,TRBD1,NA
CATRDRGYTGELFF,TGTGCCACTAGGGACAGGGGGTACACCGGGGAGCTGTTTTTT,TRBJ2-2,TRBV19,TRBD1,NA
CSAPPSGPSTDTQYF,TGCAGTGCGCCTCCTAGCGGGCCTAGCACAGATACGCAGTATTTT,TRBJ2-3,TRBV20-1,TRBD2,NA
CASTRTGRWNEQFF,TGTGCCAGCACCCGGACAGGGCGGTGGAATGAGCAGTTCTTC,TRBJ2-1,TRBV14,TRBD1,NA
CSVVQRNTDTQYF,TGCAGCGTTGTCCAGCGGAACACAGATACGCAGTATTTT,TRBJ2-3,TRBV29-1,NA,few